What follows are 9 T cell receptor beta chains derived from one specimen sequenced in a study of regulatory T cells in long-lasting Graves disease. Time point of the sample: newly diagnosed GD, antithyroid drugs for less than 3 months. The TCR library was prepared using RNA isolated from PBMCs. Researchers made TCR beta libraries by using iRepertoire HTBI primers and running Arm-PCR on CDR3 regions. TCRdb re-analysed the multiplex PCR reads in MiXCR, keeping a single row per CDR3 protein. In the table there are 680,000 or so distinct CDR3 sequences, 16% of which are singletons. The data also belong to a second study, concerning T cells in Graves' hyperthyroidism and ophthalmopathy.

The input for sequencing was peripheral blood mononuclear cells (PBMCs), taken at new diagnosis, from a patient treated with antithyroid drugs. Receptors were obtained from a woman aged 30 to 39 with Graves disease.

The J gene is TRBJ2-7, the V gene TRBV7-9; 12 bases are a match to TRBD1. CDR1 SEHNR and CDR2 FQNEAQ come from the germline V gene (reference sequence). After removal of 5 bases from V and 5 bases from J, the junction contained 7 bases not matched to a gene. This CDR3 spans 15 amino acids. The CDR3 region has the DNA TGTGCCAGCAGCCAAATCGGGACAGGGGGCCACGAGCAGTACTTC. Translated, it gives CASSQIGTGGHEQYF.

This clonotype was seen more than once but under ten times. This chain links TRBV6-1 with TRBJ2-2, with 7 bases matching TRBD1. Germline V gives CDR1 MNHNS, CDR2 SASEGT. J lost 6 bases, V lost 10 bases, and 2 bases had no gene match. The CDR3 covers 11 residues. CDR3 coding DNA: TGTGCCACCGACAGGGCCGGGGAGCTGTTTTTT. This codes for CATDRAGELFF.

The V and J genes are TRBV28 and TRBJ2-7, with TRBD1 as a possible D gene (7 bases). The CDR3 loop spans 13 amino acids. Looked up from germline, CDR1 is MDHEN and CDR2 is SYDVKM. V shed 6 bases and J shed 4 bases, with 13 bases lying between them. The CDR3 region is CASSRGVGYEQYF. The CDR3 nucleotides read TGTGCCAGCAGCAGGGGGGTTGGGTACGAGCAGTACTTC.

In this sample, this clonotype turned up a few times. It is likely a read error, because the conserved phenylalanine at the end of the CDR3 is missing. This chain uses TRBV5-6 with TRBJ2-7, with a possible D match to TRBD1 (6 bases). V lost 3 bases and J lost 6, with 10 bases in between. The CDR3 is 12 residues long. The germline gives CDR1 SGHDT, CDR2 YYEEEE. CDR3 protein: CASSYRESEQYL. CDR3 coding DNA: TGTGCCAGCAGCTACAGGGAGAGCGAGCAGTACCTC.

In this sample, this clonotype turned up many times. The CDR3 loop reads CASSFSGSFGETQYF. CDR3 nucleotides: TGTGCCAGCAGCTTTAGCGGGAGCTTTGGGGAGACCCAGTACTTC. The chain combines TRBV11-2 with TRBJ2-5; 9 nucleotides line up with TRBD2. Germline V CDR1 and CDR2: SGHAT, FQNNGV. The J segment lost 5 bases and the V segment lost 3 bases, leaving 7 bases of the junction unmatched. The CDR3 extends over 15 amino acids.

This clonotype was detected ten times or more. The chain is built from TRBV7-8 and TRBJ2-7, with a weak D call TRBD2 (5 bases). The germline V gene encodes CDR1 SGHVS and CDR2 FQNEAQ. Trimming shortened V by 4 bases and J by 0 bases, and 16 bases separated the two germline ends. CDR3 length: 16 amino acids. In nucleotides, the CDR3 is TGTGCCAGCAGCTCAATCGGACTGGCTGCCTCCTACGAGCAGTACTTC. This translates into CASSSIGLAASYEQYF.

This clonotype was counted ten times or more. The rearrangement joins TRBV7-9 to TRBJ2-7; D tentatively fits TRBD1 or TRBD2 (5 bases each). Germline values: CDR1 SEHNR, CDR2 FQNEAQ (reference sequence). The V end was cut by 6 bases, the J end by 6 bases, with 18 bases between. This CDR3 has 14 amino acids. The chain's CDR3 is CASRRSGGPIEQYF. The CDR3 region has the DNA TGTGCCAGCAGGCGTAGTGGGGGACCTATCGAGCAGTACTTC.

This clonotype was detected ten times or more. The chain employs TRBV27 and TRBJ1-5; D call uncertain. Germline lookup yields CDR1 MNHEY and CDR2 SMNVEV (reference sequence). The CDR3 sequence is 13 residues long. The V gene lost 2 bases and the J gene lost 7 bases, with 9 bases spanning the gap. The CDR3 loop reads CASSLGWRQPQHF. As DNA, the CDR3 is TGTGCCAGCAGTTTAGGATGGCGCCAGCCCCAGCATTTT.

CDR3: CASSSLGRAFF. Written as DNA, the CDR3 is TGTGCCAGTAGTAGTCTCGGGCGAGCTTTCTTT. This chain connects TRBV19 to TRBJ1-1; D remains unclear. V lost 4 bases to trimming and J lost 10 bases, with 10 bases between them. The length of the CDR3 is 11 residues. Looked up from germline, CDR1 is LNHDA and CDR2 is SQIVND (reference sequence).